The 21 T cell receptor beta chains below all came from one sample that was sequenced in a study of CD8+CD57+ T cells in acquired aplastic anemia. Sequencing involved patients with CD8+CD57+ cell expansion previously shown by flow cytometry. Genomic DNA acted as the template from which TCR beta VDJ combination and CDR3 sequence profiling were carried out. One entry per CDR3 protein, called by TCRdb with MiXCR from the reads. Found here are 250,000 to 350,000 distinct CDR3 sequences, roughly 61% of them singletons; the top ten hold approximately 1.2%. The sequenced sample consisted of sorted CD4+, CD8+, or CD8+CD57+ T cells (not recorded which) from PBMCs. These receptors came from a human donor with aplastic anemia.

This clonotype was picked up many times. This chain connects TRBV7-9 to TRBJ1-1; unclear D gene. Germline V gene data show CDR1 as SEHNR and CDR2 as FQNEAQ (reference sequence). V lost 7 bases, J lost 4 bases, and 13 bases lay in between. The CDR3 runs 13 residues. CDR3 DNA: TGTGCCAGCACCCTTTTATGGGGCACTGAAGCTTTCTTT. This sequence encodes CASTLLWGTEAFF.

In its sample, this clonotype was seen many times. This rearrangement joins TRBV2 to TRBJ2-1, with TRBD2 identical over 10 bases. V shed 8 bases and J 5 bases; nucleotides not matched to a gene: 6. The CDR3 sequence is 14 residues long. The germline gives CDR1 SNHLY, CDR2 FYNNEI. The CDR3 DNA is TGTGCCAGCCCTAGCGGGAGAGGTAACAATGAGCAGTTCTTC. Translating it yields CASPSGRGNNEQFF.

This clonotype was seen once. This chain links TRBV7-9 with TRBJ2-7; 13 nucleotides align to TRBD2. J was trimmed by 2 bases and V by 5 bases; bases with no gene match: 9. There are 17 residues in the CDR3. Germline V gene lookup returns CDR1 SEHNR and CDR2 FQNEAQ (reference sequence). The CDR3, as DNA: TGTGCCAGCAGCCCGAAGTTGACTAGCGGGAGGACCTACGAGCAGTACTTC. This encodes CASSPKLTSGRTYEQYF.

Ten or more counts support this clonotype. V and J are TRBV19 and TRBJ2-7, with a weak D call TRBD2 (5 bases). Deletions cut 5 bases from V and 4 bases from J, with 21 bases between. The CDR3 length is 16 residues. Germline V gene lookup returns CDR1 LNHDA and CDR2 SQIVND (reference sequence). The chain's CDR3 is CASSSTRRLAYYEQYF. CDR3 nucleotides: TGTGCCAGTAGTTCCACCCGGAGGTTGGCCTATTACGAGCAGTACTTC.

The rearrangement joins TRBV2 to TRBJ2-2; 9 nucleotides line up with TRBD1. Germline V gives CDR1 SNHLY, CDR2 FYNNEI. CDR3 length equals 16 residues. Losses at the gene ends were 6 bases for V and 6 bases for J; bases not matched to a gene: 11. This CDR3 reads CASSQEGRTGAGELFF. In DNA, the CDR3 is TGTGCCAGCAGCCAAGAAGGGAGGACAGGGGCCGGGGAGCTGTTTTTT.

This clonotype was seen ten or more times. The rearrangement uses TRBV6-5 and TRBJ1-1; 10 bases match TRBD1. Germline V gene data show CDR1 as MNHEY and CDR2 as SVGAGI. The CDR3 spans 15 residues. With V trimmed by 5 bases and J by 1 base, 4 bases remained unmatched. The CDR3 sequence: CASSTRQGANTEAFF. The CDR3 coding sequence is TGTGCCAGCAGTACAAGACAGGGGGCGAACACTGAAGCTTTCTTT.

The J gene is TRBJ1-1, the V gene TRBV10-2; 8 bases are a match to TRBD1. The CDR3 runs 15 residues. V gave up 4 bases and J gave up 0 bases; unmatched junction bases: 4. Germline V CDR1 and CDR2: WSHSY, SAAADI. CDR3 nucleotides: TGCGCCAGCAGTGTGACAGGGGACCTGAACACTGAAGCTTTCTTT. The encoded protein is CASSVTGDLNTEAFF.

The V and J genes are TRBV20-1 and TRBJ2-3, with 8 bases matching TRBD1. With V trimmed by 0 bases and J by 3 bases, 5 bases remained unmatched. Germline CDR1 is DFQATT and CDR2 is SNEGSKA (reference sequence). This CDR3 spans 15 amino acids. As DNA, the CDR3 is TGCAGTGCTAGAGAGATCCGGACAGGGACAGATACGCAGTATTTT. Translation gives CSAREIRTGTDTQYF.

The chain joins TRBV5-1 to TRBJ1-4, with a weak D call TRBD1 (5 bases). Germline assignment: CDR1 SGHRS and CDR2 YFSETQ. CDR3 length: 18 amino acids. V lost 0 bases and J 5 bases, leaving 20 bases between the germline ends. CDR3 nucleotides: TGCGCCAGCAGCTTGGGAGCGGGACTGCGCTCCTACAATGAAAAACTGTTTTTT. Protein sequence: CASSLGAGLRSYNEKLFF.

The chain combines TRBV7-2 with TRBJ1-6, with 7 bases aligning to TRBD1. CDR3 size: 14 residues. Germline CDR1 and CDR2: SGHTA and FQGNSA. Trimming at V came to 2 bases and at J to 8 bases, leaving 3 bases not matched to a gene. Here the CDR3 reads CASSLRGHYSPLHF. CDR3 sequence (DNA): TGTGCCAGCAGCTTAAGGGGGCATTATTCACCCCTCCACTTT.

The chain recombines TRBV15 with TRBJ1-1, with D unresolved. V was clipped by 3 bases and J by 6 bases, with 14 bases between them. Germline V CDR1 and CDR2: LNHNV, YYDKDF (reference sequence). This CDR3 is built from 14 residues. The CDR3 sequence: CATSSLVGKAEAFF. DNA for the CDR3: TGTGCCACCAGCAGTCTCGTGGGGAAGGCTGAAGCTTTCTTT.

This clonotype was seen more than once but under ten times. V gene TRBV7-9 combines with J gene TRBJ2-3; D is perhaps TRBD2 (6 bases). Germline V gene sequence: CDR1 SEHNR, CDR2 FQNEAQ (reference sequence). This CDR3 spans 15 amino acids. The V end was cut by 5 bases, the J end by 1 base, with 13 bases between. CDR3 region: CASSQGGGGTDTQYF. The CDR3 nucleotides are TGTGCCAGCAGCCAGGGAGGAGGGGGCACAGATACGCAGTATTTT.

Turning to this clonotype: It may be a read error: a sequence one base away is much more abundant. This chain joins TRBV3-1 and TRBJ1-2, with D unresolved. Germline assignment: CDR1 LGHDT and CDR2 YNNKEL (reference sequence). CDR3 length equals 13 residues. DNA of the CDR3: TGTGCCAACAGCCTTGATCTCACGGGTGGCTACACCTTC. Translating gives CANSLDLTGGYTF.

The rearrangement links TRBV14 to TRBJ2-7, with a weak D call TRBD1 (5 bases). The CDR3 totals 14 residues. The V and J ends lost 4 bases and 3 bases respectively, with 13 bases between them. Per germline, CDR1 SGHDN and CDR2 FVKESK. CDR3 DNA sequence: TGTGCCAGCAGCCCCTGGGGCAGCCACTACGAGCAGTACTTC. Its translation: CASSPWGSHYEQYF.

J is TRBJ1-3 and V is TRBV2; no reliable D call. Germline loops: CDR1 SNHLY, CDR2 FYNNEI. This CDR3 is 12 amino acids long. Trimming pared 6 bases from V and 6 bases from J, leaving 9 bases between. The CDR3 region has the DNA TGTGCCAGCAGGGGAGTCGTAAACACCATATATTTT. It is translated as CASRGVVNTIYF.

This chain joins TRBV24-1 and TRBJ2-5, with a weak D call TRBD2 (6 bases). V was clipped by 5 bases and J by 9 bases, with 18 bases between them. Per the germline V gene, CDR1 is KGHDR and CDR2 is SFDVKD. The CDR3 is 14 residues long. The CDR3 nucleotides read TGTGCCACCAGTGTAGGAGGGGACGGTTCGGCCCAGTACTTC. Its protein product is CATSVGGDGSAQYF.

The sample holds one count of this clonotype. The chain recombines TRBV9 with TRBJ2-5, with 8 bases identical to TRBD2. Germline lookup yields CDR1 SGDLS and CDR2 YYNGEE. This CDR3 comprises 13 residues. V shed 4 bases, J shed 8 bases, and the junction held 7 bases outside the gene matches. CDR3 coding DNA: TGTGCCAGCAGCCGCGGACTAGCCGTTACCCAGTACTTC. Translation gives CASSRGLAVTQYF.

The CDR3 DNA sequence: TGTGCCAGCAGCATAGGCGGTAGCACAGATACGCAGTATTTT. It codes for CASSIGGSTDTQYF. This chain joins TRBV9 and TRBJ2-3, with D uncertain. CDR1 is SGDLS, CDR2 YYNGEE, per germline. This CDR3 has 14 residues. V shed 4 bases and J shed 0 bases, with 9 bases lying between them.

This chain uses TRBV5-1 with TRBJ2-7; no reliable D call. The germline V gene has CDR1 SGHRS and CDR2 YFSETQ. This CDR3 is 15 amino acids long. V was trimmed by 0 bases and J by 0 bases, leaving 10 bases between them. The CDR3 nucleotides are TGCGCCAGCAGCTTGGAGCTGAGGAGCTCCTACGAGCAGTACTTC. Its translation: CASSLELRSSYEQYF.

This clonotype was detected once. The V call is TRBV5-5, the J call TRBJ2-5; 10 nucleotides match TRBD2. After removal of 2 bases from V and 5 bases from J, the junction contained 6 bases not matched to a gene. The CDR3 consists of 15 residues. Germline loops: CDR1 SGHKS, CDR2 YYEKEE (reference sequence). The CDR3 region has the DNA TGTGCCAGCAGCTTCGCTAGCGGGAGCTCGGAGACCCAGTACTTC. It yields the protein CASSFASGSSETQYF.

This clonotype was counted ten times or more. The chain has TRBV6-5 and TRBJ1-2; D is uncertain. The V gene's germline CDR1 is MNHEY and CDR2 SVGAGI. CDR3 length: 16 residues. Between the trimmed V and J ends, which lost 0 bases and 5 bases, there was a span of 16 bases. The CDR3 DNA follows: TGTGCCAGCAGTTACTCGAGTTTAGGGCGAAAGTATGGCTACACCTTC. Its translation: CASSYSSLGRKYGYTF.